A selection of T cell receptor beta chains follows, all from one sample in a study of T cells in Graves' hyperthyroidism and ophthalmopathy. TCRdb recomputed calls from the multiplex PCR reads with MiXCR, one row per CDR3 protein. This repertoire shows 600,000 to 650,000 distinct CDR3 sequences, about 20% found once; its top ten account for around a third. Sequenced: blood. The source of these receptors is a man aged 25 to 45 with Graves' ophthalmopathy. CDR3s include the opening cysteine and the closing phenylalanine or tryptophan. Each record gives: D gene, clone size, J gene, V gene, CDR3 length, CDR3 protein, CDR3 DNA. D genes are given only for firm matches. Expanded clones are given a class, and other clones once, few, many or no size at all.

TRBD1,many,TRBJ1-1,TRBV20-1,14,CSARTDRVGAEAFF,TGCAGTGCTAGGACAGACAGGGTAGGCGCTGAAGCTTTCTTT
-,-,TRBJ2-1,TRBV5-5,16,CASIPGAGGYYNEQFF,TGTGCCAGCATCCCTGGGGCGGGCGGCTACTACAATGAGCAGTTCTTC
-,-,TRBJ1-3,TRBV6-2/TRBV6-3,13,CASSYGFGNTIYF,TGTGCCAGCAGTTACGGCTTTGGAAACACCATATATTTT
TRBD2,-,TRBJ2-1,TRBV9,17,CASSVEGGASGYNEQFF,TGTGCCAGCAGCGTAGAGGGAGGGGCTAGCGGGTACAATGAGCAGTTCTTC
-,few,TRBJ1-4,TRBV7-9,15,CASSSTDSRDEKLFF,TGTGCCAGCAGCTCTACGGACAGCAGGGACGAAAAACTGTTTTTT
TRBD1,-,TRBJ2-7,TRBV3-1,14,CASSQKRQGSEQYF,TGTGCCAGCAGCCAAAAAAGACAGGGCTCCGAGCAGTACTTC
-,few,TRBJ2-1,TRBV28,14,CASSLGPLNNEQFF,TGTGCCAGCAGTTTAGGGCCACTCAACAATGAGCAGTTCTTC
-,many,TRBJ2-5,TRBV7-9,14,CASSLASRGETQYF,TGTGCCAGCAGCTTAGCTTCCCGGGGGGAGACCCAGTACTTC
TRBD2,few,TRBJ2-2,TRBV11-2,15,CASSLVRGGTGELFF,TGTGCCAGCAGCTTAGTCCGGGGGGGGACCGGGGAGCTGTTTTTT
-,few,TRBJ2-5,TRBV6-5,14,CASSYQGRKETQYF,TGTGCCAGCAGTTACCAGGGGCGTAAGGAGACCCAGTACTTC
-,-,TRBJ2-7,TRBV30,15,CAWSVLPGMAYEQYF,TGTGCCTGGAGTGTACTACCGGGGATGGCCTACGAGCAGTACTTC
-,few,TRBJ2-7,TRBV18,16,CASSPPKGLGAYEQYF,TGTGCCAGCTCACCACCGAAGGGACTGGGGGCCTACGAGCAGTACTTC
-,many,TRBJ2-5,TRBV7-9,14,CASSTQQGSETQYF,TGTGCCAGCAGCACACAACAGGGATCAGAGACCCAGTACTTC
-,-,TRBJ2-1,TRBV30,16,CAWSVPDKQKYNEQFF,TGTGCCTGGAGTGTTCCGGACAAGCAAAAATACAATGAGCAGTTCTTC
-,few,TRBJ2-1,TRBV5-6,14,CASNRGGSDNEQFF,TGTGCCAGCAACCGAGGGGGATCCGACAATGAGCAGTTCTTC
TRBD1,many,TRBJ2-7,TRBV2,14,CASNTGTASYEQYF,TGTGCCAGCAACACCGGGACAGCTTCCTACGAGCAGTACTTC
TRBD2,-,TRBJ2-1,TRBV6-1,15,CASSGGLANYNEQFF,TGTGCCAGCAGTGGAGGACTAGCGAACTACAATGAGCAGTTCTTC
-,-,TRBJ2-3,TRBV11-2,14,CASTQGFGTDTQYF,TGTGCCAGCACCCAGGGGTTCGGCACAGATACGCAGTATTTT
-,-,TRBJ2-3,TRBV10-3,13,CAIRTEGTDTQYF,TGTGCCATCAGAACTGAGGGAACAGATACGCAGTATTTT
-,many,TRBJ1-5,TRBV2,15,CASSARLRGNQPQHF,TGTGCCAGCAGTGCCCGACTCCGGGGCAATCAGCCCCAGCATTTT
TRBD2,-,TRBJ2-5,TRBV10-3,14,CAIQQGLAQETQYF,TGTGCCATCCAACAGGGACTAGCTCAAGAGACCCAGTACTTC
TRBD2,few,TRBJ2-1,TRBV20-1,20,CSATSQNPTSGAPFYNEQFF,TGCAGTGCTACATCCCAAAACCCAACTAGCGGAGCCCCCTTCTACAATGAGCAGTTCTTC
TRBD2,many,TRBJ2-1,TRBV5-1,15,CASRGGTSAGNEQFF,TGCGCCAGCAGAGGGGGGACTAGTGCGGGGAATGAGCAGTTCTTC
-,-,TRBJ1-4,TRBV28,15,CASRTPGAPNEKLFF,TGTGCCAGCAGAACTCCCGGGGCCCCTAATGAAAAACTGTTTTTT
TRBD2,-,TRBJ2-1,TRBV7-7,15,CASSLLAGHGNEQFF,TGTGCTAGCAGCTTACTAGCGGGACATGGCAATGAGCAGTTCTTC
-,few,TRBJ1-6,TRBV28,12,CASSLTTSPLHF,TGTGCCAGCAGTTTAACGACTTCACCCCTCCACTTT
-,-,TRBJ2-3,TRBV2,13,CASSLLLADTQYF,TGTGCCAGCAGTTTACTATTAGCAGATACGCAGTATTTT
-,few,TRBJ2-4,TRBV30,16,CAWSVRGILAKNIQYF,TGTGCCTGGAGTGTACGCGGCATTCTAGCCAAAAACATTCAGTACTTC
-,many,TRBJ2-3,TRBV7-9,15,CASSFSDEGTDTQYF,TGTGCCAGCAGCTTTTCCGATGAAGGCACAGATACGCAGTATTTT
TRBD1,-,TRBJ2-7,TRBV6-1,14,CASRRQGQVYEQYF,TGTGCCAGCAGACGACAGGGTCAAGTCTACGAGCAGTACTTC
TRBD1,-,TRBJ2-3,TRBV5-4,15,CASRDGTGAPDTQYF,TGTGCCAGCAGGGATGGCACAGGGGCGCCAGATACGCAGTATTTT
-,-,TRBJ1-3,TRBV18,16,CASSPPLPLSGNTIYF,TGTGCCAGCTCACCACCCTTACCACTCTCTGGAAACACCATATATTTT
TRBD1,-,TRBJ2-1,TRBV12-3/TRBV12-4,16,CASSLRQGAAYNEQFF,TGTGCCAGCAGTTTGAGACAGGGGGCCGCCTACAATGAGCAGTTCTTC
TRBD1,-,TRBJ1-5,TRBV15,15,CATSRDKGAGQPQHF,TGTGCCACCAGCAGAGATAAGGGGGCGGGTCAGCCCCAGCATTTT
TRBD2,few,TRBJ2-1,TRBV5-1,18,CASSLTSGIRSSYNEQFF,TGCGCCAGCAGCCTCACTAGCGGAATCAGGAGCTCCTACAATGAGCAGTTCTTC
TRBD2,-,TRBJ2-7,TRBV30,12,CAWGGVSYEQYF,TGTGCCTGGGGGGGGGTGAGCTACGAGCAGTACTTC
TRBD2,-,TRBJ2-7,TRBV4-1,16,CASSQPGTSGGYEQYF,TGCGCCAGCAGCCAACCCGGGACTAGCGGGGGCTACGAGCAGTACTTC
-,many,TRBJ2-1,TRBV3-1,13,CASSQRLVDEQFF,TGTGCCAGCAGCCAACGACTAGTCGATGAGCAGTTCTTC
-,many,TRBJ2-3,TRBV7-9,14,CASSFYGVTDTQYF,TGTGCCAGCAGCTTCTACGGGGTCACAGATACGCAGTATTTT
-,-,TRBJ2-2,TRBV20-1,15,CSARVGRVVAGELFF,TGCAGTGCTAGAGTTGGCAGGGTTGTTGCCGGGGAGCTGTTTTTT
-,many,TRBJ1-5,TRBV20-1,10,CSASNQPQHF,TGCAGTGCTAGTAATCAGCCCCAGCATTTT
TRBD1,-,TRBJ1-1,TRBV27,13,CASSNGQGEGAFF,TGTGCCAGCAGTAACGGACAGGGGGAAGGAGCTTTCTTT
-,-,TRBJ1-2,TRBV28,15,CASSFPRPDNYGYTF,TGTGCCAGCAGTTTTCCCAGGCCGGATAACTATGGCTACACCTTC
-,few,TRBJ1-5,TRBV7-2,16,CASSLWGRTSNQPQHF,TGTGCCAGCTCCCTTTGGGGCAGAACAAGCAATCAGCCCCAGCATTTT
TRBD1,few,TRBJ2-7,TRBV20-1,18,CSARDLFGSTGVGYEQYF,TGCAGTGCTAGAGATCTGTTTGGGTCGACAGGGGTCGGCTACGAGCAGTACTTC
TRBD2,-,TRBJ2-7,TRBV29-1,13,CSAMAGGQGEQYF,TGCAGCGCCATGGCGGGAGGGCAAGGAGAGCAGTACTTC
-,-,TRBJ2-7,TRBV20-1,14,CSARDSERNGEQYF,TGCAGTGCTAGAGATTCCGAGCGGAACGGCGAGCAGTACTTC